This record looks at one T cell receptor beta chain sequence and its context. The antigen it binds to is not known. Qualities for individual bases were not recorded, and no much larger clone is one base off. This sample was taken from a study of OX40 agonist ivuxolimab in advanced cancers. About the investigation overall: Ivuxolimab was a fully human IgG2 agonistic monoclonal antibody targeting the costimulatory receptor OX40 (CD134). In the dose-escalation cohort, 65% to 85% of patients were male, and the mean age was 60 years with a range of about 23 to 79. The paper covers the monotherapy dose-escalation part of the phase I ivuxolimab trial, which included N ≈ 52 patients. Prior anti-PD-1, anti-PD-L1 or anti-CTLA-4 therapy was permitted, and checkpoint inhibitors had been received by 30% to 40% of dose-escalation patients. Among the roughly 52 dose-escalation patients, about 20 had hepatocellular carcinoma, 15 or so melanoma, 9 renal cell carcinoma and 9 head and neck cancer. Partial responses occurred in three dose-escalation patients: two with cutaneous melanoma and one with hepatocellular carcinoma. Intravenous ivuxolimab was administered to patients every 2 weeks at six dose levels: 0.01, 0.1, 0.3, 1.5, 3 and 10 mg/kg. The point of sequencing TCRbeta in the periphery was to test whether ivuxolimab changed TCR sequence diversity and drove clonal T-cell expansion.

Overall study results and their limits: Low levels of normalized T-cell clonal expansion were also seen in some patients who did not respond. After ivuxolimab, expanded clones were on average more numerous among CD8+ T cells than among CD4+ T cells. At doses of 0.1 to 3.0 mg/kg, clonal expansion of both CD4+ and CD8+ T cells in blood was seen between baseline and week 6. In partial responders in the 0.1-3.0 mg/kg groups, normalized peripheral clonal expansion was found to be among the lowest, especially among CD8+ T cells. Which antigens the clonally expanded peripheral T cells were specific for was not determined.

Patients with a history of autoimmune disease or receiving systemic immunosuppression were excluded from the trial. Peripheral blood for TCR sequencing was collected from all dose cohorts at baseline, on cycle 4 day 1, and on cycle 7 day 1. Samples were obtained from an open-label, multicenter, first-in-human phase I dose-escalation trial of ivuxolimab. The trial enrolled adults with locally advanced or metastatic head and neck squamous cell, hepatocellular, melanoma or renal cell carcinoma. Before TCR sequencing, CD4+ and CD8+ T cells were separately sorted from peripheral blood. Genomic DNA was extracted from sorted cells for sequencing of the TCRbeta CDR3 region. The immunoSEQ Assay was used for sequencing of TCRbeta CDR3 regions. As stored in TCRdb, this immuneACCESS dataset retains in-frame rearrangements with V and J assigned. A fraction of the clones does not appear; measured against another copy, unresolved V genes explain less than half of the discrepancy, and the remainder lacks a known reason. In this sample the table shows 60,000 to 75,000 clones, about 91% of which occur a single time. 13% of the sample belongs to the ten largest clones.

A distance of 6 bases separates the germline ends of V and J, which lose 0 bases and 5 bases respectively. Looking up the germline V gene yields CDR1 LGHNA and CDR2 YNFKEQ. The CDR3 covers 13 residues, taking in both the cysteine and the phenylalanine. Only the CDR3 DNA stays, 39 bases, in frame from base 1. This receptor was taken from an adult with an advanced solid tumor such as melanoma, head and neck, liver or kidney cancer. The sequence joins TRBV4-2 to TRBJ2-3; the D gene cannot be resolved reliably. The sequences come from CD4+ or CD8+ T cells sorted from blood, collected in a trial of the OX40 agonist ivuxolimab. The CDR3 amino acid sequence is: CASSQDERDTQYF. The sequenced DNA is TGTGCCAGCAGCCAAGATGAGAGAGATACGCAGTATTTT.